Each of the 24 T cell receptor beta chains below was sequenced from the same sample in a study of response to subunit inactivated influenza vaccine. TCRdb passed the RT-PCR reads through MiXCR, listing each CDR3 protein once. This table has 550,000 to 800,000 distinct CDR3 sequences, 14% appearing once. Sample: PBMCs from blood, taken about 14 days before vaccination. The receptors were sampled from a man between 50 and 59 years old who received an inactivated influenza vaccine.

This clonotype turned up a few times. The V gene is TRBV20-1, the J gene TRBJ1-2; TRBD1 agrees at 7 bases. The germline CDR1 and CDR2 sequences are DFQATT and SNEGSKA (reference sequence). The CDR3 is 13 residues long. V was clipped by 4 bases and J by 5 bases; unmatched bases: 7. The CDR3 region has the DNA TGCAGTGCTATTGACAGGGAGCTATATGGCTACACCTTC. Translation: CSAIDRELYGYTF.

This clonotype was observed a few times. V and J are TRBV4-3 and TRBJ2-3, with 13 bases fitting TRBD2. From germline, CDR1 is LGHNA and CDR2 YSLEER. V lost 0 bases, J lost 5 bases, and 8 bases stayed unmatched. This CDR3 comprises 18 residues. The CDR3 is CASSQDEGLAGAGDTQYF. CDR3 nucleotide sequence: TGCGCCAGCAGCCAAGATGAAGGACTAGCGGGAGCCGGAGATACGCAGTATTTT.

The chain recombines TRBV20-1 with TRBJ1-4, with D possibly matching TRBD1 (5 bases). Trimming removed 7 bases from V and 0 bases from J, with 12 bases in between. The CDR3 is made up of 14 amino acids. Germline lookup yields CDR1 DFQATT and CDR2 SNEGSKA (reference sequence). The DNA for the CDR3 is TGCAGTGTCTGGGGGTCCTCAACTAATGAAAAACTGTTTTTT. Amino acid sequence: CSVWGSSTNEKLFF.

The chain combines TRBV12-3 or TRBV12-4 with TRBJ2-5, with 7 positions matching TRBD1. V lost 6 bases and J lost 4; bases outside the gene matches: 8. This CDR3 comprises 14 residues. Here the CDR3 reads CASRRGQAGETQYF. In DNA form, the CDR3 reads TGTGCCAGCAGACGAGGACAGGCAGGAGAGACCCAGTACTTC.

This clonotype came up many times. The J gene is TRBJ2-7, the V gene TRBV5-1; no definite D call. The CDR3 sequence is 15 residues long. CDR1 and CDR2 from the germline V gene are SGHRS and YFSETQ. V lost 0 bases and J lost 2, with 12 bases in between. The CDR3 reads CASSLVSRYTYEQYF. The CDR3, as DNA: TGCGCCAGCAGCTTGGTTTCCAGGTATACCTACGAGCAGTACTTC.

The chain is built from TRBV20-1 and TRBJ1-2, with D unclear. This CDR3 region has 11 residues. Germline values: CDR1 DFQATT, CDR2 SNEGSKA (reference sequence). V gave up 5 bases and J gave up 8 bases, with 12 bases separating them. CDR3 amino acids: CSARTTVGYTF. CDR3 DNA sequence: TGCAGTGCTCGTACCACAGTGGGCTACACCTTC.

This clonotype came up a few times. The chain employs TRBV7-2 and TRBJ2-3; D ambiguous. Trimming removed 1 base at V and 10 bases at J, with 9 bases between. Germline CDR1 SGHTA, CDR2 FQGNSA. This CDR3 region has 12 residues. CDR3 sequence (DNA): TGTGCCAGCAGCTTAGTCCTGAAAGCGCAGTATTTT. Its protein product is CASSLVLKAQYF.

The V and J genes are TRBV6-1 and TRBJ2-5; 7 bases map to TRBD2. V lost 4 bases to trimming and J lost 5 bases; unmatched junction nucleotides: 10. Germline V gives CDR1 MNHNS, CDR2 SASEGT. The CDR3 spans 15 residues. The CDR3 DNA is TGTGCCAGCAGTGCATTAGCGGGCCTCCGGGAGACCCAGTACTTC. Translating it yields CASSALAGLRETQYF.

This clonotype turned up a few times. The chain is built from TRBV6-1 and TRBJ2-3, with 8 bases that match TRBD1. V lost 5 bases to trimming and J lost 4 bases; unmatched junction nucleotides: 11. The germline gives CDR1 MNHNS, CDR2 SASEGT. CDR3 length equals 16 residues. The CDR3 bases are TGTGCCAGCAGTAAACACAGGGGGGACAGCGCAGATACGCAGTATTTT. This translates into CASSKHRGDSADTQYF.

The V call is TRBV10-3, the J call TRBJ2-7; 7 bases match TRBD2. Looked up from germline, CDR1 is ENHRY and CDR2 is SYGVKD. V lost 2 bases, J lost 5 bases, and 9 bases stayed unmatched. The CDR3 is 15 amino acids. CDR3 coding DNA: TGTGCCATCAGTGAGCGGGGGGAACCCTCGGACGAGCAGTACTTC. This translates into CAISERGEPSDEQYF.

The chain links TRBV20-1 to TRBJ2-1; TRBD2 might be the D (6 bases). Trimming pared 4 bases from V and 8 bases from J, leaving 9 bases between. Germline CDR1 DFQATT, CDR2 SNEGSKA (reference sequence). The CDR3 sequence is 11 residues long. The CDR3 spells CSATGGYEQFF. For the CDR3, the DNA is TGCAGTGCTACCGGGGGATATGAGCAGTTCTTC.

J is TRBJ2-3 and V is TRBV11-3, with 10 bases aligning to TRBD1. This CDR3 spans 16 amino acids. Germline CDR1 SGHNT, CDR2 YENEEA. The junction had 6 bases not matched to a gene; V was cut back by 3 bases and J by 3 bases. CDR3 bases: TGTGCCAGCAGCTTCGGTGACAGGGGGCGGACAGATACGCAGTATTTT. Protein: CASSFGDRGRTDTQYF.

This clonotype has at least ten counts. The chain uses TRBV25-1 and TRBJ2-4, with 9 bases aligning to TRBD1. V shed 3 bases, J shed 7 bases, and the junction held 7 bases outside the gene matches. CDR1 and CDR2 (germline): MGHDK, SYGVNS. This CDR3 comprises 15 residues. CDR3 region: CASSDGSGTGNIQYF. Here the CDR3 DNA reads TGTGCCAGCAGTGACGGTTCCGGGACAGGGAACATTCAGTACTTC.

This clonotype was seen a few times. The J gene is TRBJ1-2, the V gene TRBV4-1; perhaps TRBD1 as D (6 bases). CDR3 size: 16 residues. Trimming left V 0 bases short and J 2 bases short, with 13 bases between. CDR1 MGHRA and CDR2 YSYEKL come from the germline V gene. The CDR3 here is CASSQDFFRGNYGYTF. CDR3 DNA sequence: TGCGCCAGCAGCCAAGATTTTTTTAGGGGGAACTATGGCTACACCTTC.

CDR3 amino acids: CASRGVDRLNTEAFF. Here the CDR3 DNA reads TGTGCCAGCAGGGGGGTGGACCGCTTAAACACTGAAGCTTTCTTT. The chain recombines TRBV2 with TRBJ1-1; D is possibly TRBD1 (5 bases). The CDR3 has 15 amino acids. Germline assignment: CDR1 SNHLY and CDR2 FYNNEI. V was trimmed by 6 bases and J by 2 bases, leaving 16 bases between them.

This chain joins TRBV5-1 and TRBJ1-2; D not resolved. V was trimmed by 6 bases and J by 0 bases, leaving 15 bases between them. Germline loops: CDR1 SGHRS, CDR2 YFSETQ. The CDR3 extends over 15 amino acids. In nucleotides, the CDR3 is TGCGCCAGCAAACCCGTCGGTGGGGCTAACTATGGCTACACCTTC. It is translated as CASKPVGGANYGYTF.

The rearrangement links TRBV2 to TRBJ2-1; a weak D match, TRBD2 (6 bases). Trimming left V 0 bases short and J 3 bases short, with 12 bases between. Germline CDR1 SNHLY, CDR2 FYNNEI. The CDR3 runs 16 residues. CDR3 coding DNA: TGTGCCAGCAGTGAAGCACCAGCGGGTTACTACAATGAGCAGTTCTTC. Its translation is CASSEAPAGYYNEQFF.

This clonotype was counted only a few times. J is TRBJ2-1 and V is TRBV11-2, with D possibly being TRBD1 or TRBD2 (5 bases each). This CDR3 is built from 14 residues. V was shortened by 1 base and J by 8 bases, with 12 bases between the two germline ends. In germline, CDR1 is SGHAT, CDR2 FQNNGV. The CDR3 spells CASSLVVGVYEQFF. In DNA, the CDR3 is TGTGCCAGCAGCTTAGTGGTGGGGGTCTATGAGCAGTTCTTC.

This clonotype was observed a handful of times. The chain carries TRBV5-6 and TRBJ2-2, with D perhaps matching TRBD1 (6 bases). V lost 7 bases and J 0 bases, leaving 22 bases between the germline ends. The CDR3 covers 18 residues. Germline CDR1 and CDR2: SGHDT and YYEEEE. The CDR3 loop reads CASGSVTGSATNTGELFF. The DNA of the CDR3 is TGTGCCAGCGGATCCGTAACAGGGTCCGCAACGAACACCGGGGAGCTGTTTTTT. Filled out from reference TRBV5-6 and TRBJ2-2, the complete variable domain reads DAGVTQSPTHLIKTRGQQVTLRCSPKSGHDTVSWYQQALGQGPQFIFQYYEEEERQRGNFPDRFSGHQFPNYSSELNVNALLLGDSALYLCASGSVTGSATNTGELFFGEGSRLTVL.

The rearrangement links TRBV20-1 to TRBJ2-7; D possibly corresponds to TRBD1 (6 bases). The CDR3 totals 16 residues. Germline V lookup: CDR1 DFQATT, CDR2 SNEGSKA (reference sequence). V lost 6 bases, J lost 2 bases, and 23 bases lay in between. DNA of the CDR3: TGCAGTGCCTCCGGGACACTCGCTGACCGGCCCTACGAGCAGTACTTC. Its protein is CSASGTLADRPYEQYF.

This clonotype has at least ten counts. This chain links TRBV20-1 with TRBJ2-7, with 10 bases aligning to TRBD1. The V and J ends lost 3 bases and 2 bases, in that order; junction bases with no gene match: 4. CDR1 and CDR2 from the germline V gene are DFQATT and SNEGSKA (reference sequence). The CDR3 totals 14 residues. The CDR3 sequence is CSASGTGATYEQYF. As DNA, the CDR3 is TGCAGTGCTAGTGGGACAGGGGCTACCTACGAGCAGTACTTC.

V gene TRBV12-3 or TRBV12-4 combines with J gene TRBJ1-6; D call uncertain. Trimming cost V 6 bases and J 6 bases, with 12 bases left between them. This CDR3 contains 14 residues. CDR3 amino acids: CASSRTERNSPLHF. The CDR3, as DNA: TGTGCCAGCAGCAGGACCGAGCGTAATTCACCCCTCCACTTT.

This clonotype was observed a few times. The chain has TRBV7-9 and TRBJ2-7; D uncertain. Germline V gene data show CDR1 as SEHNR and CDR2 as FQNEAQ (reference sequence). The CDR3 has 14 residues. V was trimmed by 5 bases and J by 4 bases, leaving 15 bases between them. CDR3 loop: CASSPFTGDYEQYF. The CDR3 bases are TGTGCCAGCAGCCCGTTTACGGGTGATTACGAGCAGTACTTC.

This clonotype came up many times. V and J are TRBV4-3 and TRBJ2-7, with D perhaps matching TRBD1 (6 bases). Germline V gene data show CDR1 as LGHNA and CDR2 as YSLEER. The CDR3 totals 14 residues. V lost 1 base and J 2 bases, leaving 9 bases between the germline ends. The CDR3 region has the DNA TGCGCCAGCAGCCAAGTAGGGGGTACCTACGAGCAGTACTTC. It yields the protein CASSQVGGTYEQYF.